Below are 3 T cell receptor beta chains sequenced from a single sample in a study of cytomegalovirus exposure and HLA in healthy donors. 13 Jbeta primers and 60 Vbeta primers were used for the PCR. Profiling relied on immunoSEQ multiplex PCR, and the TCRdb table lists in-frame clones only, not all of them. The table has under 150,000 clones, about 78% seen once. Sequenced sample: PBMCs. These receptors came from a male donor in good health and CMV-seronegative.

The chain couples TRBV30 to TRBJ2-2, with TRBD2 matching 7 bases. The CDR3 has 14 amino acids. CDR1 is GTSNPN, CDR2 SVGIG, per germline (reference sequence). J was trimmed by 8 bases and V by 1 base; bases with no gene match: 7. CDR3 region: CAWSAAGRGGELFF. CDR3 nucleotides: TGTGCCTGGAGTGCGGCGGGGCGGGGGGGGGAGCTGTTTTTT.

This chain connects TRBV20-1 to TRBJ2-7; D is unresolved. V was cut by 0 bases and J by 4 bases, with 4 bases left in between. Germline assignment: CDR1 DFQATT and CDR2 SNEGSKA (reference sequence). The CDR3 consists of 11 residues. The CDR3 spells CSARDLYEQYF. CDR3 DNA sequence: TGCAGTGCTAGAGATTTATACGAGCAGTACTTC.

The chain joins TRBV5-4 to TRBJ2-3, with D hard to call. Germline loops: CDR1 SGHNT, CDR2 YYREEE (reference sequence). The CDR3 contains 14 residues. The germline V and J ends were trimmed by 0 bases and 2 bases, with 7 bases remaining between them. In nucleotides, the CDR3 is TGTGCCAGCAGCTTGGCCCTCTTCACAGATACGCAGTATTTT. The encoded protein is CASSLALFTDTQYF.